This T cell receptor beta chain appears in the sequencing data of a study of beta chain features in type 1 diabetes. On the study more broadly: Sorted cells examined across all samples numbered roughly 100 million.

Reverse transcription of all isolated RNA meant that expressed TCRB transcripts were sequenced. The assay was immunoSEQ multiplex PCR, and TCRdb's table has in-frame clones only and misses some. The sample lists 160,000 or so clones; around 10% were seen once. Study-wide points: The study notes PCR might favor shorter templates equally in patients and controls. At VDJ recombination sites, type 1 diabetes patients had fewer insertions and more deleted nucleotides.

In this sample, this clone turned up a few times. The antigen remains undetermined. This CDR3 has 13 residues. The V and J ends lost 5 bases and 2 bases respectively, with 9 bases between them. The germline V gene encodes CDR1 LGHNA and CDR2 YNFKEQ. The sequence was collected from a man aged 18-30 years in good health. Sequencing input: central memory CD4+ T cells from blood. This chain joins TRBV4-2 and TRBJ1-2; D unresolved. CDR3 in DNA: TGTGCCAGCAGCTCGGCCGGGAACTATGGCTACACCTTC. As protein: CASSSAGNYGYTF.